This T cell receptor beta chain was documented in a study of blood T cell repertoires in COVID-19. The CDR3 is made up of 16 amino acids. Looked up from germline, CDR1 is MDHEN and CDR2 is SYDVKM. V lost 2 bases and J lost 2; bases outside the gene matches: 8. Here immunoSEQ multiplex PCR was the method, and the copy in TCRdb shows in-frame clones only, minus some. The profile shows 450,000 to 500,000 clones, 70% to 90% of them singletons. Sequenced sample: peripheral blood. The chain combines TRBV28 with TRBJ1-2; the match to TRBD1 covers 7 bases. This TCR derives from a human donor in a cohort sampled during active COVID-19. The CDR3 sequence is CASSLQTGVPNYGYTF. The CDR3 region has the DNA TGTGCCAGCAGTTTACAAACAGGGGTCCCCAACTATGGCTACACCTTC.